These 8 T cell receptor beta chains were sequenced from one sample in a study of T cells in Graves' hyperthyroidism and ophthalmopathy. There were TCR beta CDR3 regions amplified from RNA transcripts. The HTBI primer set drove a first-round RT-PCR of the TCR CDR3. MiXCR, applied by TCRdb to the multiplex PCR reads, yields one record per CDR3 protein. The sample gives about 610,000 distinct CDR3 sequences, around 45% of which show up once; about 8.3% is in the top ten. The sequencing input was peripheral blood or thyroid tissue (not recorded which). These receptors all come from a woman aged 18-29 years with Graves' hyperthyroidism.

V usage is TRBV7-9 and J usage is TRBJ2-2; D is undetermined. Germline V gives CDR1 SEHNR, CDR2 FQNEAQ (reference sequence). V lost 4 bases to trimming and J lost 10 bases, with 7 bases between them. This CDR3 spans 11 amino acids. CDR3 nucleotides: TGTGCCAGCAGCTCACCCGAGGAGCTGTTTTTT. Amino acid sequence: CASSSPEELFF.

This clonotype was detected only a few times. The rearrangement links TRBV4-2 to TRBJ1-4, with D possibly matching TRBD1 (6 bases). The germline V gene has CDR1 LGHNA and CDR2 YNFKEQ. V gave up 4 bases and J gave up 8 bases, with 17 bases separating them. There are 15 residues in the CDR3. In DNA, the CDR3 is TGTGCCAGCAGCCCAAAAACAGGGCGGGGAGAAAAACTGTTTTTT. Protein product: CASSPKTGRGEKLFF.

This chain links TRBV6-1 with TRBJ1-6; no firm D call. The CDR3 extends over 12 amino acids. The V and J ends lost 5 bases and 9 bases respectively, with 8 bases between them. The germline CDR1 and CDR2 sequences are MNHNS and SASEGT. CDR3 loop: CASSYPSSPLHF. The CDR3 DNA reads TGTGCCAGCAGTTACCCGAGTTCACCCCTCCACTTT.

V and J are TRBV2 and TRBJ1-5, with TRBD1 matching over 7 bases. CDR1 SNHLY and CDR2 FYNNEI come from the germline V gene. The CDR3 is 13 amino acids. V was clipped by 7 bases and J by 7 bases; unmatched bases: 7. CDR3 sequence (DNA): TGTGCCAGCATTCTAGGGGGCGACCAGCCCCAGCATTTT. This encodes CASILGGDQPQHF.

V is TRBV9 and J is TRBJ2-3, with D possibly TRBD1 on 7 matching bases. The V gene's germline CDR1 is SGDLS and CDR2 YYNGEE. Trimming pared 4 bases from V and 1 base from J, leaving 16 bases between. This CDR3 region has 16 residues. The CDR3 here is CASSSHAGQRTDTQYF. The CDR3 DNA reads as TGTGCCAGCAGCTCCCACGCGGGACAGCGCACAGATACGCAGTATTTT.

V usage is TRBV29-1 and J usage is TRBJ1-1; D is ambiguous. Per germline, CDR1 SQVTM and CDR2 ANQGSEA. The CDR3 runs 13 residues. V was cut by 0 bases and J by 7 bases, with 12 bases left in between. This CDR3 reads CSVEEGLFNEAFF. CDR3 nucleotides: TGCAGCGTTGAAGAAGGACTCTTTAATGAAGCTTTCTTT. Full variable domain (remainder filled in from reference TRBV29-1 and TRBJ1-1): SAVISQKPSRDICQRGTSLTIQCQVDSQVTMMFWYRQQPGQSLTLIATANQGSEATYESGFVIDKFPISRPNLTFSTLTVSNMSPEDSSIYLCSVEEGLFNEAFFGQGTRLTVV.

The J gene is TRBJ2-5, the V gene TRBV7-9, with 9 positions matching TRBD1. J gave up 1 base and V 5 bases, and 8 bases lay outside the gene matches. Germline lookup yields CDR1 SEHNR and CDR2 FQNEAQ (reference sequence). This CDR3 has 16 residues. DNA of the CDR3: TGTGCCAGCAGCGAATTGACAGGGGGGGGCCAAGAGACCCAGTACTTC. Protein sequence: CASSELTGGGQETQYF.

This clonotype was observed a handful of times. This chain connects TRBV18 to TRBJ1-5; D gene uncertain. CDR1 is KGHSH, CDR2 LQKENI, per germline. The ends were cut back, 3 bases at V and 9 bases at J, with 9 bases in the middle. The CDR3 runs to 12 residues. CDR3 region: CASSPNLGPQHF. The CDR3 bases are TGTGCCAGCTCACCTAACCTTGGGCCCCAGCATTTT.